A selection of T cell receptor beta chains follows, all from one sample in a study of shared clonotypes between healthy human individuals. The protocol was immunoSEQ multiplex PCR, while the TCRdb copy is restricted to in-frame clones and leaves out a portion. The sample lists hundreds of thousands of clones, 95% to 96% occurring once. The sequencing input was naive CD8+ T cells sorted from blood. Source of these receptors: a woman in her twenties or thirties in good health. The CDR3 runs from the conserved cysteine through the conserved F or W. Each record gives: V gene, J gene, clone size, D gene, CDR3 DNA, CDR3 protein. A D gene is named only where the DNA matches it firmly. Clone size appears in some rows only: once, few, many, or a class for an expanded clone.

v_call: TRBV30
j_call: TRBJ2-7
clone_size: NA
d_call: NA
cdr3_nt: TGTGCCTGGAGTGTAAGTGGCTCCTACGAGCAGTACTTC
cdr3_aa: CAWSVSGSYEQYF

v_call: TRBV27
j_call: TRBJ2-5
clone_size: NA
d_call: TRBD2
cdr3_nt: TGTGCCAGCAGTTCTAGCGGGATGGTGGAGACCCAGTACTTC
cdr3_aa: CASSSSGMVETQYF

v_call: TRBV28
j_call: TRBJ2-1
clone_size: NA
d_call: NA
cdr3_nt: TGTGCCAGCAGTTATCACAATGAGCAGTTCTTC
cdr3_aa: CASSYHNEQFF

v_call: TRBV13
j_call: TRBJ2-5
clone_size: NA
d_call: NA
cdr3_nt: TGTGCCAGCAGCCTAGCCGGATACTCCGGGACAAACCAAGAGACCCAGTACTTC
cdr3_aa: CASSLAGYSGTNQETQYF

v_call: TRBV10-2
j_call: TRBJ1-2
clone_size: once
d_call: NA
cdr3_nt: TGCGCCAGCAGTGAGATTGAAGGGGAATTCGGCCCTTGGGGAGGCTACACCTTC
cdr3_aa: CASSEIEGEFGPWGGYTF

v_call: TRBV28
j_call: TRBJ1-6
clone_size: once
d_call: NA
cdr3_nt: TGTGCCAGCAGTCCAGGGGAGGGGAATTCACCCCTCCACTTT
cdr3_aa: CASSPGEGNSPLHF

v_call: TRBV18
j_call: TRBJ1-1
clone_size: NA
d_call: TRBD1
cdr3_nt: TGTGCCAGCTCACATAGGGACAGCACGAACACTGAAGCTTTCTTT
cdr3_aa: CASSHRDSTNTEAFF

v_call: TRBV27
j_call: TRBJ2-7
clone_size: NA
d_call: NA
cdr3_nt: TGTGCCAGCAGTGACCGGGAACCAATCTACGAGCAGTACTTC
cdr3_aa: CASSDREPIYEQYF

v_call: TRBV5-4
j_call: TRBJ1-2
clone_size: NA
d_call: TRBD1
cdr3_nt: TGTGCCAGCAGCTTTACAGGGGCCAACTATGGCTACACCTTC
cdr3_aa: CASSFTGANYGYTF

v_call: TRBV19
j_call: TRBJ1-5
clone_size: NA
d_call: TRBD1
cdr3_nt: TGTGCCAGTAGTCCCGGGACAGGGTATCAGCCCCAGCATTTT
cdr3_aa: CASSPGTGYQPQHF

v_call: TRBV21-1
j_call: TRBJ2-7
clone_size: NA
d_call: NA
cdr3_nt: TGTGCCAGCAGCAAAGGCGAGCAGTACTTC
cdr3_aa: CASSKGEQYF

v_call: TRBV2
j_call: TRBJ2-7
clone_size: few
d_call: TRBD1
cdr3_nt: TGTGCCAGCACACAGGGGAACTACGAGCAGTACTTC
cdr3_aa: CASTQGNYEQYF

v_call: TRBV4-2
j_call: TRBJ2-7
clone_size: NA
d_call: NA
cdr3_nt: TGTGCCAGCAGCCAAGAGGATATCGGGACACTCACCTACGAGCAGTACTTC
cdr3_aa: CASSQEDIGTLTYEQYF

v_call: TRBV21-1
j_call: TRBJ2-3
clone_size: NA
d_call: NA
cdr3_nt: TGTGCCAGCCCCGCCTTCGGCGGCTCCACAGATACGCAGTATTTT
cdr3_aa: CASPAFGGSTDTQYF

v_call: TRBV14
j_call: TRBJ2-2
clone_size: NA
d_call: TRBD2
cdr3_nt: TGTGCCAGCAGCCCCCGCGTACTAGCGGGAGGGCCATCGGCCGGGGAGCTGTTTTTT
cdr3_aa: CASSPRVLAGGPSAGELFF

v_call: TRBV11-2
j_call: TRBJ1-4
clone_size: NA
d_call: NA
cdr3_nt: TGTGCCAGCAGCGAGATGACAGCAACTAATGAAAAACTGTTTTTT
cdr3_aa: CASSEMTATNEKLFF

v_call: TRBV5-6
j_call: TRBJ2-7
clone_size: NA
d_call: NA
cdr3_nt: TGTGCCAGCAGCCACGGAAGTGGTGTCTACGAGCAGTACTTC
cdr3_aa: CASSHGSGVYEQYF

v_call: TRBV28
j_call: TRBJ1-1
clone_size: NA
d_call: NA
cdr3_nt: TGTGCCAGCAGTTTGGGGGGTGGGAACACTGAAGCTTTCTTT
cdr3_aa: CASSLGGGNTEAFF

v_call: TRBV21-1
j_call: TRBJ2-3
clone_size: NA
d_call: NA
cdr3_nt: TGTGCCAGCAGCACTCGAAGGCAGGGGGGGACAGATACGCAGTATTTT
cdr3_aa: CASSTRRQGGTDTQYF

v_call: TRBV27
j_call: TRBJ2-7
clone_size: NA
d_call: TRBD2
cdr3_nt: TGTGCCAGCAGCGTAGCGGGAAGCTCCTACGAGCAGTACTTC
cdr3_aa: CASSVAGSSYEQYF

v_call: TRBV2
j_call: TRBJ2-7
clone_size: NA
d_call: TRBD2
cdr3_nt: TGTGCCAGTTCCCAGGGGGAACGACTAGCGGGAAGGCACGAGCAGTACTTC
cdr3_aa: CASSQGERLAGRHEQYF

v_call: TRBV13
j_call: TRBJ1-3
clone_size: NA
d_call: TRBD1
cdr3_nt: TGTGCCAGCAGCCAGGGGACAGAAATAAGCTCTGGAAACACCATATATTTT
cdr3_aa: CASSQGTEISSGNTIYF

v_call: TRBV28
j_call: TRBJ2-1
clone_size: NA
d_call: NA
cdr3_nt: TGTGCCAGCAGTTTTCTGTACTCCCGGCAGTTCTTC
cdr3_aa: CASSFLYSRQFF

v_call: TRBV27
j_call: TRBJ2-1
clone_size: NA
d_call: TRBD1
cdr3_nt: TGTGCCAGTAGGACAGGGATGAATGAGCAGTTCTTC
cdr3_aa: CASRTGMNEQFF

v_call: TRBV11-2
j_call: TRBJ2-7
clone_size: NA
d_call: NA
cdr3_nt: TGTGCCAGCAGCTTCCCAAGCGGCGGCTCCTATGACGAGCAGTACTTC
cdr3_aa: CASSFPSGGSYDEQYF

v_call: TRBV27
j_call: TRBJ2-1
clone_size: NA
d_call: NA
cdr3_nt: TGTGCCAGCAGTTTATCCCCGGGAGCCGGTTCCGATGAGCAGTTCTTC
cdr3_aa: CASSLSPGAGSDEQFF

v_call: TRBV11-2
j_call: TRBJ2-7
clone_size: NA
d_call: TRBD2
cdr3_nt: TGTGCCAGCAGCTTAGTGGGACTAGCCGCGTACGAGCAGTACTTC
cdr3_aa: CASSLVGLAAYEQYF

v_call: TRBV9
j_call: TRBJ2-2
clone_size: NA
d_call: TRBD2
cdr3_nt: TGTGCCAGCAGCGATGAGCGGGAGCTGGTCACCGGGGAGCTGTTTTTT
cdr3_aa: CASSDERELVTGELFF

v_call: TRBV2
j_call: TRBJ1-1
clone_size: NA
d_call: NA
cdr3_nt: TGTGCCAGCATGCCGGGGGTACCTGAAGCTTTCTTT
cdr3_aa: CASMPGVPEAFF

v_call: TRBV5-1
j_call: TRBJ2-7
clone_size: once
d_call: NA
cdr3_nt: TGCGCCAGCAGCGTGGCCTCGGGTGCCGGATACGAGCAGTACTTC
cdr3_aa: CASSVASGAGYEQYF

v_call: TRBV6-1
j_call: TRBJ2-7
clone_size: NA
d_call: TRBD2
cdr3_nt: TGTGCCAGCAGTGATGTTTGGGGGGGGGTCGAGCAGTACTTC
cdr3_aa: CASSDVWGGVEQYF

v_call: TRBV5-1
j_call: TRBJ2-5
clone_size: NA
d_call: TRBD2
cdr3_nt: TGCGCCAGCAGCTTAAAAGAGCGGGAGTTCCAAGAGACCCAGTACTTC
cdr3_aa: CASSLKEREFQETQYF